This T cell receptor (beta chain) was found in a study of CD8 T cells in ankylosing spondylitis. As the method for making TCR beta libraries, quantitative 5'-RACE with molecular barcodes was used. TCRdb used MiXCR to reprocess the 5' RACE reads, holding one entry per CDR3 protein. Seen here are roughly 240,000 distinct CDR3 sequences, over 7% observed once, and the top ten hold 4.5% to 5%. Study-wide results and limits: Disease-linked clones had a CD8+ phenotype and relatively low frequency in peripheral blood.

CDR3 size: 19 residues. With V trimmed by 1 base and J by 5 bases, 12 bases remained unmatched. Germline V gives CDR1 LGHNA, CDR2 YSLEER. In its sample, this clonotype was seen many times. The antigen is unknown. This clonotype was obtained from a female donor with ankylosing spondylitis or in good health (not recorded which). Sequenced material: blood, either unsorted or a sorted T cell fraction (not recorded which). This rearrangement joins TRBV4-3 to TRBJ2-2; TRBD2 matches at 11 bases. The CDR3 region has the DNA TGCGCCAGCAGCCAAGTAAGGAGCAAACCTAGCGGGAGGACCGGGGAGCTGTTTTTT. Translated: CASSQVRSKPSGRTGELFF.